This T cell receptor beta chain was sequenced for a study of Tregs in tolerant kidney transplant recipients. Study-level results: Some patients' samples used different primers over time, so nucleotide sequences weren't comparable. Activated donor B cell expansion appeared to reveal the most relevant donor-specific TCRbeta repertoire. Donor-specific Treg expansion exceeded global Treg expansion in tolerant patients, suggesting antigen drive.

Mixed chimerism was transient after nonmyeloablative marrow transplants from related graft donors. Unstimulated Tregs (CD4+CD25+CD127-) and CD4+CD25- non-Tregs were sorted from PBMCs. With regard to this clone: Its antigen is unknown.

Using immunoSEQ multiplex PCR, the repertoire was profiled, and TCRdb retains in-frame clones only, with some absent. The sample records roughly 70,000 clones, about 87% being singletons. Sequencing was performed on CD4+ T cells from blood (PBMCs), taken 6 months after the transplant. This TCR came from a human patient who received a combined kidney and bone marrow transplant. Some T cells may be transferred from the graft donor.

CDR3 loop: CASSSQGRTDTQYF. The DNA of the CDR3 is TGTGCCAGCTCATCCCAGGGGCGCACAGATACGCAGTATTTT. This chain links TRBV18 with TRBJ2-3; possible D gene TRBD1, 6 bases. The CDR3 totals 14 residues. V was cut by 5 bases and J by 1 base, with 10 bases left in between. Germline lookup yields CDR1 KGHSH and CDR2 LQKENI. The full variable domain, its missing parts supplied by reference TRBV18 and TRBJ2-3, is NAGVMQNPRHLVRRRGQEARLRCSPMKGHSHVYWYRQLPEEGLKFMVYLQKENIIDESGMPKERFSAEFPKEGPSILRIQQVVRGDSAAYFCASSSQGRTDTQYFGPGTRLTVL.